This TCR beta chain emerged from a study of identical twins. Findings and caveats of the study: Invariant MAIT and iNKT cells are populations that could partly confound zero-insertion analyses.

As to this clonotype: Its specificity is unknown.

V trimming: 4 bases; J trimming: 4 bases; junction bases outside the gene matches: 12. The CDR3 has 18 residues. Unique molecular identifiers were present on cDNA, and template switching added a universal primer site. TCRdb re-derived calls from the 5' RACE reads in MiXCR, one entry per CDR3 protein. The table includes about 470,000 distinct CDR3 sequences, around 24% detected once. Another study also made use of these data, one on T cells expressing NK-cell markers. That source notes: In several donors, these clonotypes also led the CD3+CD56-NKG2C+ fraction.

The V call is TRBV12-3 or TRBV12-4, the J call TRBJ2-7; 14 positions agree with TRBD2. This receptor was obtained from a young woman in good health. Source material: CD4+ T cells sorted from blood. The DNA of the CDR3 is TGTGCCAGCAGTTGGGACAGGGAAAGGACTAGCGGGAGGTACGAGCAGTACTTC. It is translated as CASSWDRERTSGRYEQYF.